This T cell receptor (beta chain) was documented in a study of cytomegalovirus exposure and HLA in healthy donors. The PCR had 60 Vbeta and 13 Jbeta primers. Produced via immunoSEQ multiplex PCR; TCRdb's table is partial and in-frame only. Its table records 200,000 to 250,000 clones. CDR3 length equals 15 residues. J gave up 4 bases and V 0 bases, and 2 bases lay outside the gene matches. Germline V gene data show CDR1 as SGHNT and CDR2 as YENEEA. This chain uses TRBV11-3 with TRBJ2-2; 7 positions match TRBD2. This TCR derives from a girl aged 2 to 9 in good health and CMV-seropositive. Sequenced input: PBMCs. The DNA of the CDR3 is TGTGCCAGCAGCTTAGACGGGAGGAGCACCGGGGAGCTGTTTTTT. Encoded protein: CASSLDGRSTGELFF.